This T cell receptor (beta chain) was recorded in a study of Graves' ophthalmopathy and Graves' hyperthyroidism. Unmatched junction bases numbered 7, after V lost 0 bases and J lost 1 base. In germline, CDR1 is SGHNT, CDR2 YYREEE (reference sequence). This CDR3 region has 17 residues. Hyperthyroidism patients had new diagnoses, durations under 2 months, and ages of 18 to 65. The starting material, approximately 10 ml of fresh peripheral blood, provided the PBMCs. Study results and caveats: Ophthalmopathy progression was predicted with under 71% sensitivity and about 72% specificity.

This clonotype was counted between two and nine times. The antigen is unknown. Using RNA transcripts, the TCR beta CDR3 regions were amplified. The workflow started with a first-round RT-PCR run with HTBI primers and then moved on to a second-round multiplex PCR. MiXCR, applied by TCRdb to the multiplex PCR reads, yields one record per CDR3 protein. The profile shows 600,000 to 650,000 distinct CDR3 sequences, about 20% of them singletons. The sequence derives from a woman under 30 with stable Graves' hyperthyroidism. Some clones in this sample may be carry-over from other donors' samples. This chain joins TRBV5-4 and TRBJ1-5; the match to TRBD1 covers 7 bases. Sequencing was done on a sample of peripheral blood. The CDR3 is CASSLEAGGVSNQPQHF. The CDR3 coding sequence is TGTGCCAGCAGCTTGGAGGCAGGGGGTGTGAGCAATCAGCCCCAGCATTTT.